The clone carrying this T cell receptor beta chain showed up just a few times. As for time point: pretreatment peripheral blood. Samples were collected from each patient before treatment and during treatment. Each patient gave between 1 and 8 of them in total. Per the germline V gene, CDR1 is SGDLS and CDR2 is YYNGEE. This CDR3 has 16 residues. Trimming pared 3 bases from V and 2 bases from J, leaving 12 bases between. This sample stems from a study of PD-L1 blockade in urothelial cancer. Generated by immunoSEQ multiplex PCR, the TCRdb table keeps only in-frame clones and is missing some. This sample has about 55,000 clones; around four fifths occur once, and the top ten carry approximately 1.3%.

This receptor was taken from a man aged 50-60 years with urothelial cancer. The specimen comprised PBMCs, sampled around atezolizumab (anti-PD-L1) treatment. The chain recombines TRBV9 with TRBJ2-6; D possibly corresponds to TRBD1 (5 bases). This CDR3 reads CASSDRSVAGANVLTF. The CDR3 DNA reads TGTGCCAGCAGCGACAGGAGTGTTGCTGGGGCCAACGTCCTGACTTTC.